The 2 T cell receptor beta chains given below trace back to one sample, sequenced in a study of cytomegalovirus exposure and HLA in healthy donors. Use of 60 Vbeta and 13 Jbeta primers characterized the PCR. Assay used: immunoSEQ multiplex PCR; TCRdb lists only in-frame clones, some missing. The data show under 150,000 clones, around four fifths seen once. Sequenced: PBMCs. These receptors were collected from a boy aged 2 to 10 in good health and CMV-seronegative.

The V and J genes are TRBV28 and TRBJ2-7, with TRBD2 identical over 8 bases. This CDR3 is 15 amino acids long. The V gene's germline CDR1 is MDHEN and CDR2 SYDVKM. The ends lost 2 bases at V and 7 bases at J; junction bases unmatched: 10. The CDR3 is CASSLGLAGVWEQYV. The CDR3 DNA reads TGTGCCAGCAGTTTAGGGCTAGCGGGTGTCTGGGAGCAGTACGTC.

The V gene is TRBV18, the J gene TRBJ2-7; D uncertain. Germline CDR1 and CDR2: KGHSH and LQKENI. Trimming left V 0 bases short and J 2 bases short, with 8 bases between. The CDR3 sequence is 14 residues long. This CDR3 reads CASSPPEVTYEQYF. Here the CDR3 DNA reads TGTGCCAGCTCACCACCCGAGGTTACCTACGAGCAGTACTTC.